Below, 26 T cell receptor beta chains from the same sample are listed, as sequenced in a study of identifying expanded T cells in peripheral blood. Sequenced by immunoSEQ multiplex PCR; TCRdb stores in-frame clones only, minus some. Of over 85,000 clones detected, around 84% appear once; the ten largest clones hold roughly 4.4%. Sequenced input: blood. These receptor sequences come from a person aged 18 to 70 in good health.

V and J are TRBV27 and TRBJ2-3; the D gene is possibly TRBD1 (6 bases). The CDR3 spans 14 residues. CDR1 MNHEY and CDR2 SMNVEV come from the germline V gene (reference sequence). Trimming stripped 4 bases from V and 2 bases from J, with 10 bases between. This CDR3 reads CASSSTGITDTQYF. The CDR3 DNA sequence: TGTGCCAGCAGTTCGACAGGAATCACAGATACGCAGTATTTT.

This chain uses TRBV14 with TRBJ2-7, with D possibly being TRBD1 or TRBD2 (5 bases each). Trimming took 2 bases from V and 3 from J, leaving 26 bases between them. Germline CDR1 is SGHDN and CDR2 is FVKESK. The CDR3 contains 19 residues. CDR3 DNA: TGTGCCAGCAGCCAACGTCGGCAGGACCTTCCCGTGAGGGGCTACGAGCAGTACTTC. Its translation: CASSQRRQDLPVRGYEQYF.

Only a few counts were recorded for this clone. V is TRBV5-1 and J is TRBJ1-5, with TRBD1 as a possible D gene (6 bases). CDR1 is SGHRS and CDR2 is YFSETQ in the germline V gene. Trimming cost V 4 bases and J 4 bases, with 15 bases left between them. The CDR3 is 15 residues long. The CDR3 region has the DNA TGCGCCAGCAGCAAAGCGGGACAACCGAATCAGCCCCAGCATTTT. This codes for CASSKAGQPNQPQHF.

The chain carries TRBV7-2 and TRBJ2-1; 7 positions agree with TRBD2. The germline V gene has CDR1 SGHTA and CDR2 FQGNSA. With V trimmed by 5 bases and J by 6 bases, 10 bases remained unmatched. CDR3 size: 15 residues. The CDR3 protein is CASSPPVAGANEQFF. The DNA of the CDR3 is TGTGCCAGCAGCCCCCCGGTTGCGGGAGCCAATGAGCAGTTCTTC.

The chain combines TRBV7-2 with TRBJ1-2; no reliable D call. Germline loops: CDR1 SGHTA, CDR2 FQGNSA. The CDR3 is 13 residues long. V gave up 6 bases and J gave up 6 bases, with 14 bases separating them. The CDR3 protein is CASRLGYGDGYTF. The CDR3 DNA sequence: TGTGCCAGCAGACTGGGGTACGGGGATGGCTACACCTTC.

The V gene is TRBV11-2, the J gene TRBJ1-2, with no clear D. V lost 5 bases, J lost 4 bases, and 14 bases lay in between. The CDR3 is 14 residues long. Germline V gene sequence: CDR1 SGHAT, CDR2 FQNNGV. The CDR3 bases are TGTGCCAGCAGCATCCCGGGCGGATCCTATGGCTACACCTTC. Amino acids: CASSIPGGSYGYTF.

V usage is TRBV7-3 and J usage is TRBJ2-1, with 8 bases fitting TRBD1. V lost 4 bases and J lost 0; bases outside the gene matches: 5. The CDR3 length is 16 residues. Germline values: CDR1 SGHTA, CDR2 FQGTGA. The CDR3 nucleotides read TGTGCCAGCAGCTCCCGGACAGGGAGCTCCTACAATGAGCAGTTCTTC. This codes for CASSSRTGSSYNEQFF.

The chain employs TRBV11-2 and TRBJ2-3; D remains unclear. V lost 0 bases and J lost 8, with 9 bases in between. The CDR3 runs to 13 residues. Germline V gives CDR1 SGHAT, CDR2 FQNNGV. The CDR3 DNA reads TGTGCCAGCAGCTTAGAAGGCCGAGGTACGCAGTATTTT. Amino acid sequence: CASSLEGRGTQYF. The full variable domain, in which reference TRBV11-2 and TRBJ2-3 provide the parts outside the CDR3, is EAGVAQSPRYKIIEKRQSVAFWCNPISGHATLYWYQQILGQGPKLLIQFQNNGVVDDSQLPKDRFSAERLKGVDSTLKIQPAKLEDSAVYLCASSLEGRGTQYFGPGTRLTVL.

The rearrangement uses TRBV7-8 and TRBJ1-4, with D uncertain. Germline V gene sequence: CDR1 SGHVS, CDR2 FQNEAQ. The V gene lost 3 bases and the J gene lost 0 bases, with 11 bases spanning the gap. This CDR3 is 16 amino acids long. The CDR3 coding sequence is TGTGCCAGCAGCTTCATGCCGGCTACAACTAATGAAAAACTGTTTTTT. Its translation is CASSFMPATTNEKLFF.

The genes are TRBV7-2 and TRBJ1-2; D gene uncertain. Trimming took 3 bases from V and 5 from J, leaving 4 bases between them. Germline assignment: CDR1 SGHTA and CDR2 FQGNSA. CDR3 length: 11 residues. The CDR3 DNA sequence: TGTGCCAGCAGCTTCTCATATGGCTACACCTTC. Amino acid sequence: CASSFSYGYTF. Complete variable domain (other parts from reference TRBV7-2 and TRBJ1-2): GAGVSQSPSNKVTEKGKDVELRCDPISGHTALYWYRQSLGQGLEFLIYFQGNSAPDKSGLPSDRFSAERTGGSVSTLTIQRTQQEDSAVYLCASSFSYGYTFGSGTRLTVV.

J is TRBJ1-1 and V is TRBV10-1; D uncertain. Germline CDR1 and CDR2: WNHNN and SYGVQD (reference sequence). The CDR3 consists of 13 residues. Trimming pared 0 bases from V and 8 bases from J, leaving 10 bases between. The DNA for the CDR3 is TGCGCCAGCAGTGAGTCACACGGTGCGGAAGCTTTCTTT. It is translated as CASSESHGAEAFF.

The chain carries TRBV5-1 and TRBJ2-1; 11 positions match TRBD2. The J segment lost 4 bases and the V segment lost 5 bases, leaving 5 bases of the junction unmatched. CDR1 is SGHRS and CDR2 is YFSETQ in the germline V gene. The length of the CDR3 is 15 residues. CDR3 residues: CASSPSGGSYNEQFF. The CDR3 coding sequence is TGCGCCAGCAGTCCTAGCGGGGGGTCTTACAATGAGCAGTTCTTC.

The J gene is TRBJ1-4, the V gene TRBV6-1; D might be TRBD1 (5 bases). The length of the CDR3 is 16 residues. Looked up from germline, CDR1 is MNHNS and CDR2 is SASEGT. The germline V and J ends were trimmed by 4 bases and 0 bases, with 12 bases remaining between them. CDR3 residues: CASSVGSGSTNEKLFF. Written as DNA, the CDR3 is TGTGCCAGCAGTGTCGGCTCAGGGTCAACTAATGAAAAACTGTTTTTT.

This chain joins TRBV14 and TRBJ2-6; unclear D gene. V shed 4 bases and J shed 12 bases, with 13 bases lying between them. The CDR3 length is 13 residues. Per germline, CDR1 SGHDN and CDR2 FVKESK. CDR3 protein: CASSPFSSPVLTF. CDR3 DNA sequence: TGTGCCAGCAGCCCATTTTCCTCCCCCGTCCTGACTTTC. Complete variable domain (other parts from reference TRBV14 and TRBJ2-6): EAGVTQFPSHSVIEKGQTVTLRCDPISGHDNLYWYRRVMGKEIKFLLHFVKESKQDESGMPNNRFLAERTGGTYSTLKVQPAELEDSGVYFCASSPFSSPVLTFGAGSRLTVL.

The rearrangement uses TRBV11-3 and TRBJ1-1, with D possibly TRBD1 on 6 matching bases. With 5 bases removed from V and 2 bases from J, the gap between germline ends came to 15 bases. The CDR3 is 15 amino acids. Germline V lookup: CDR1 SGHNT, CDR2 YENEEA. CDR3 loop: CASSHPVTGNTEAFF. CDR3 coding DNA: TGTGCCAGCAGCCACCCGGTGACAGGAAACACTGAAGCTTTCTTT.

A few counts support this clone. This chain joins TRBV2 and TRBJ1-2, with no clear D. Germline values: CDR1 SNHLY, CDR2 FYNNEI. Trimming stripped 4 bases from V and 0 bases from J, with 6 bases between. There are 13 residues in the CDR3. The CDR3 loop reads CASSVQSNYGYTF. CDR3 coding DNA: TGTGCCAGCAGTGTACAGTCTAACTATGGCTACACCTTC.

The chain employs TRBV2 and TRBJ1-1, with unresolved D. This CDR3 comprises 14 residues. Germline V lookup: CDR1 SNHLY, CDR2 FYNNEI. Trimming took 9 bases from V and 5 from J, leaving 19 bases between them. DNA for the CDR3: TGTGCCAGACCCGAAAAACAAGGTACTACTGAAGCTTTCTTT. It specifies CARPEKQGTTEAFF.

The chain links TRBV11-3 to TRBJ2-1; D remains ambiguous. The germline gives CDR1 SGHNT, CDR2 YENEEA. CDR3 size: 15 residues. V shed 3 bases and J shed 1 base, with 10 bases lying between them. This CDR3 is CASSFDGASYNEQFF. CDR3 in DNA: TGTGCCAGCAGCTTCGACGGAGCGTCCTACAATGAGCAGTTCTTC.

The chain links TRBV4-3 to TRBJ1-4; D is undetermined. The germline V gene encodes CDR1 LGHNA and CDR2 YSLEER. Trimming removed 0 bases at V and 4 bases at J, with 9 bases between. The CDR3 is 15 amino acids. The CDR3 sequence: CASSQERQLNEKLFF. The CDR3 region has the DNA TGCGCCAGCAGCCAAGAGAGACAACTTAATGAAAAACTGTTTTTT.

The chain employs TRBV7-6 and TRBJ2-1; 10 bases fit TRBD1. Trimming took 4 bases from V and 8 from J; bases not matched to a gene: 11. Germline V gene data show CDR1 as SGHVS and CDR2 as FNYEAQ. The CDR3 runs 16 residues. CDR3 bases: TGTGCCAGCAGCTCTGGACCCGGGACAGGGGTACATGAGCAGTTCTTC. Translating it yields CASSSGPGTGVHEQFF.

CDR3 amino acids: CASSPEKGNSPLHF. The CDR3 DNA reads as TGTGCCAGCTCACCAGAGAAGGGGAATTCACCCCTCCACTTT. The gene calls are TRBV18 and TRBJ1-6, with D possibly being TRBD1 (5 bases). Deletions cut 2 bases from V and 7 bases from J, with 9 bases between. The CDR3 covers 14 residues. Germline assignment: CDR1 KGHSH and CDR2 LQKENI.

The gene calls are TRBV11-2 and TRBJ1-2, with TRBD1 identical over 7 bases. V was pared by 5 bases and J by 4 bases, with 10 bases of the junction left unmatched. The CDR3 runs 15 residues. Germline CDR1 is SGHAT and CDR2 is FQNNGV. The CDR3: CASSAPRGRAYGYTF. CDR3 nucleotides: TGTGCCAGCAGCGCGCCGAGGGGGCGGGCCTATGGCTACACCTTC.

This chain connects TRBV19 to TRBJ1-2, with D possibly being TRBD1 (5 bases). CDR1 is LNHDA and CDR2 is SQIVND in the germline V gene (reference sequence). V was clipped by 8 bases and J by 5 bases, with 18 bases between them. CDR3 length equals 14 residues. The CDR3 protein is CASSDGATGYGYTF. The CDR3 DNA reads TGTGCCAGTTCTGACGGGGCCACGGGGTATGGCTACACCTTC.

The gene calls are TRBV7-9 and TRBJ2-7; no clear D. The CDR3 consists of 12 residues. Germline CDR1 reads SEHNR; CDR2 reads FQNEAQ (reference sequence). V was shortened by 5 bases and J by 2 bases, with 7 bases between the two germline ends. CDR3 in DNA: TGTGCCAGCAGCACCCTAGCCTACGAGCAGTACTTC. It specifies CASSTLAYEQYF.

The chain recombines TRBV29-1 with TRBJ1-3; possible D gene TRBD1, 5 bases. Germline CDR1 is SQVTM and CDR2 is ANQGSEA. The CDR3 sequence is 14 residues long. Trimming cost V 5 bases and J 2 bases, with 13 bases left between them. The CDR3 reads CSVLPQGAGNTIYF. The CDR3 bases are TGCAGCGTTCTCCCCCAGGGTGCTGGAAACACCATATATTTT.

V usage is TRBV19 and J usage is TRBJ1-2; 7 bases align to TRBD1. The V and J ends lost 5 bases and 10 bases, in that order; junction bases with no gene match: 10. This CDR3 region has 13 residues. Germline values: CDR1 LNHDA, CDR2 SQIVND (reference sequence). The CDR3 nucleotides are TGTGCCAGTAGTGCGCCGGGACAGCCTCTCTACACCTTC. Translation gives CASSAPGQPLYTF.